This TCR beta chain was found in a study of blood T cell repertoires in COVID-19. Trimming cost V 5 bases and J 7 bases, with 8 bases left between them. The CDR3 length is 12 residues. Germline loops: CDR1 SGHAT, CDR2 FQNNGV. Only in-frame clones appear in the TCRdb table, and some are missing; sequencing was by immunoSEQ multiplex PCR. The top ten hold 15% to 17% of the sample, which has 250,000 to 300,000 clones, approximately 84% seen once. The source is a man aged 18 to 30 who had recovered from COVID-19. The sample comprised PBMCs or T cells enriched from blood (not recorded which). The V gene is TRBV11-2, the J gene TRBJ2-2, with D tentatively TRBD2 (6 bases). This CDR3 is CASSPGGGELFF. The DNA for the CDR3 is TGTGCCAGCAGCCCCGGGGGCGGGGAGCTGTTTTTT.